Following are 9 T cell receptor beta chains from one sample sequenced in a study of radiation and T cells in renal cell carcinoma. Some clones are missing from TCRdb's copy, which holds only in-frame ones; the method was immunoSEQ multiplex PCR. Of roughly 80,000 clones in the sample, over 80% were seen once. Time point denoted: blood 4 weeks post-SBRT, at nephrectomy. Noted treatment: 15 Gy SBRT to primary tumor, nephrectomy 4 weeks later. Specimen: blood, collected from a patient whose treatment included radiotherapy and nephrectomy. Receptor source: a woman aged 55-75 years with renal cell carcinoma.

J is TRBJ2-7 and V is TRBV7-9; 8 bases are shared with TRBD1. The CDR3 is 14 amino acids. V lost 3 bases, J lost 2 bases, and 3 bases stayed unmatched. The germline CDR1 and CDR2 sequences are SEHNR and FQNEAQ (reference sequence). The CDR3 DNA reads as TGTGCCAGCAGCTTCTCGGGACAGGCCTACGAGCAGTACTTC. It yields the protein CASSFSGQAYEQYF.

V is TRBV29-1 and J is TRBJ2-3; the match to TRBD1 covers 8 bases. Germline V gene sequence: CDR1 SQVTM, CDR2 ANQGSEA. The CDR3 covers 15 residues. Trimming removed 6 bases from V and 4 bases from J; junction bases left unmatched: 12. The CDR3 bases are TGCAGCGTGGGCGTGGGGCAGGGGGCAGCAGATACGCAGTATTTT. This translates into CSVGVGQGAADTQYF.

The chain uses TRBV5-8 and TRBJ2-5; tentative D call: TRBD1 (6 bases). The germline V gene has CDR1 SGHTS and CDR2 YDEGEE. V lost 2 bases and J 5 bases, leaving 10 bases between the germline ends. The CDR3 runs to 13 residues. CDR3 sequence: CASSFDRMETQYF. The DNA of the CDR3 is TGTGCCAGCAGCTTTGACAGGATGGAGACCCAGTACTTC. Drawing the rest from reference TRBV5-8 and TRBJ2-5, the complete variable domain is EAGVTQSPTHLIKTRGQQATLRCSPISGHTSVYWYQQALGLGLQFLLWYDEGEERNRGNFPPRFSGRQFPNYSSELNVNALELEDSALYLCASSFDRMETQYFGPGTRLLVL.

CDR3 bases: TGTGCCAGTAGTATATCGGGTAGGAATCAGCCCCAGCATTTT. Its translation is CASSISGRNQPQHF. The chain carries TRBV19 and TRBJ1-5, with D unclear. Trimming shortened V by 2 bases and J by 4 bases, and 9 bases separated the two germline ends. The CDR3 is 14 residues long. Germline-derived CDR1 and CDR2 are LNHDA and SQIVND (reference sequence).

The rearrangement uses TRBV6-1 and TRBJ1-4; TRBD1 aligns across 7 bases. The CDR3 consists of 14 residues. Trimming at V came to 5 bases and at J to 8 bases, leaving 8 bases not matched to a gene. Per germline, CDR1 MNHNS and CDR2 SASEGT. This CDR3 is CASSRGGTDEKLFF. The DNA for the CDR3 is TGTGCCAGCAGTCGAGGGGGCACCGACGAAAAACTGTTTTTT.

The chain has TRBV7-8 and TRBJ1-3; D unclear. The CDR3 is made up of 16 amino acids. Germline V gene sequence: CDR1 SGHVS, CDR2 FQNEAQ. Trimming shortened V by 1 base and J by 0 bases, and 10 bases separated the two germline ends. This CDR3 reads CASSLVGTRSGNTIYF. DNA for the CDR3: TGTGCCAGCAGCTTAGTAGGCACCCGCTCTGGAAACACCATATATTTT.

This chain uses TRBV6-5 with TRBJ2-1; 8 bases align to TRBD1. CDR1 and CDR2 from the germline V gene are MNHEY and SVGAGI. Unmatched junction bases numbered 6, after V lost 0 bases and J lost 5 bases. The CDR3 has 16 amino acids. CDR3: CASSYSRQGSDNEQFF. The CDR3 DNA reads as TGTGCCAGCAGTTACTCGAGACAGGGGTCGGACAATGAGCAGTTCTTC.

This clone was recorded many times. The CDR3 spells CAWSVILNTEAFF. In DNA form, the CDR3 reads TGTGCCTGGAGTGTGATCTTGAACACTGAAGCTTTCTTT. V usage is TRBV30 and J usage is TRBJ1-1; D not certain. Deletions cut 0 bases from V and 0 bases from J, with 5 bases between. Germline V gives CDR1 GTSNPN, CDR2 SVGIG (reference sequence). The CDR3 loop spans 13 amino acids.

Remarks on this clone: The same CDR3 can be traced to other DNA sequences in this sample. The chain is built from TRBV9 and TRBJ2-5; 15 nucleotides match TRBD2. This CDR3 has 17 residues. Germline trimming cut 0 bases from V and 8 bases from J; bases unmatched to any gene: 8. Looked up from germline, CDR1 is SGDLS and CDR2 is YYNGEE. The CDR3 DNA is TGTGCCAGCAGCGTAGGAGGACTAGCGGGGGGGCTGGAAACCCAGTACTTC. Amino acid sequence: CASSVGGLAGGLETQYF. The full variable domain, completed using reference TRBV9 and TRBJ2-5, is DSGVTQTPKHLITATGQRVTLRCSPRSGDLSVYWYQQSLDQGLQFLIQYYNGEERAKGNILERFSAQQFPDLHSELNLSSLELGDSALYFCASSVGGLAGGLETQYFGPGTRLLVL.